This TCR beta chain originates from a study of molecular identifiers for immune sequencing clone quantification. Findings of the study overall: In naive cells, clones above 20 RNA copies held under 1% of molecules, whereas in effector cells they held over 98%. Identical TCR molecules sharing a barcode could underestimate highly expanded clone sizes.

Listed TCR primers, together with previously described methods, were used for the bulk TCR libraries. TCRdb independently ran MiXCR on the PCR reads; one entry per CDR3 protein. The table lists roughly 630,000 distinct CDR3 sequences, roughly 23% of them singletons. The sample holds a few counts of this clonotype. No antigen is known for it. The CDR3 runs to 13 residues. Per the germline V gene, CDR1 is MGHRA and CDR2 is YSYEKL. Between the trimmed V and J ends, which lost 0 bases and 4 bases, there was a span of 6 bases. This TCR was recovered from a human donor in good health. Some libraries in this study had Jurkat cell RNA spiked in. The sample comprised naive CD8+ T cells from blood, with Jurkat cell RNA spiked in. Subset denoted: FACS-sorted CD8+CD4-CCR7+CD45RA+ naive T cells. V and J are TRBV4-1 and TRBJ1-1; D remains unclear. The CDR3: CASSQDWVTEAFF. The CDR3 region has the DNA TGCGCCAGCAGCCAAGATTGGGTCACTGAAGCTTTCTTT.